The 27 T cell receptor beta chains listed next were all sequenced from one sample in a study of T cells expressing NK-cell markers. TCRdb reprocessed the 5' RACE reads and reports one entry per CDR3 protein, with no DNA. The sample data list some 410,000 distinct CDR3 sequences. Sequenced sample: blood T cells: a sorted CD56 or NKG2C T cell subset, CD4+ or CD8+ T cells, or bulk PBMC T cells (not recorded which). Receptors originate from a woman aged 18-70 years in good health.

The rearrangement uses TRBV20-1 and TRBJ1-4. This CDR3 has 16 amino acids. Germline V CDR1 and CDR2: DFQATT, SNEGSKA (reference sequence). CDR3 amino acids: CSAIREARFHNEKLFF.

The rearrangement joins TRBV3-1 to TRBJ2-3; TCRdb outputs TRBD2, but without DNA this stays unchecked. The CDR3 runs to 16 residues. The germline V gene encodes CDR1 LGHDT and CDR2 YNNKEL (reference sequence). The CDR3 is CASSHKLAGRPDTQYF.

The V call is TRBV27, the J call TRBJ2-7; the D gene TCRdb calls, TRBD1, cannot be checked with no DNA. The CDR3 runs to 18 residues. The germline gives CDR1 MNHEY, CDR2 SMNVEV (reference sequence). The chain's CDR3 is CASSLSSGADLLTYEQYF.

V gene TRBV15 combines with J gene TRBJ1-5. The CDR3 contains 14 residues. From germline, CDR1 is LNHNV and CDR2 YYDKDF (reference sequence). The CDR3 sequence: CATSRVGENQPQHF.

J is TRBJ2-3 and V is TRBV11-2; there is no DNA to check the TCRdb D call of TRBD2. Germline values: CDR1 SGHAT, CDR2 FQNNGV. The CDR3 runs to 16 residues. CDR3 protein: CASRKPGLADLDTQYF.

The V and J genes are TRBV5-1 and TRBJ2-1. Germline V gene lookup returns CDR1 SGHRS and CDR2 YFSETQ. The CDR3 runs to 12 residues. CDR3 sequence: CASRNGYNEQFF.

The V gene is TRBV12-3 or TRBV12-4, the J gene TRBJ1-4. The CDR3 consists of 15 residues. CDR3: CASSLKVATNEKLFF.

The chain joins TRBV6-1 to TRBJ2-7; no DNA is available, so the TRBD1 call from TCRdb remains unchecked. CDR1 and CDR2 from the germline V gene are MNHNS and SASEGT. The CDR3 runs 14 residues. CDR3 sequence reads: CASNPLREGDEQYF.

The chain joins TRBV6-1 to TRBJ2-3; TCRdb calls TRBD2, which cannot be checked without DNA. The CDR3 runs to 13 residues. CDR1 is MNHNS, CDR2 SASEGT, per germline. CDR3 sequence: CASWTSVTDTQYF.

The V gene is TRBV6-2 or TRBV6-3, the J gene TRBJ2-3; TCRdb designates TRBD1, a call that cannot be tested without DNA. CDR1 is MNHEY and CDR2 is SVGEGT in the germline V gene. The CDR3 length is 16 residues. This CDR3 is CASSYPGQGWTATQYF.

CDR3 in amino acids: CASSYGYSGGYTF. The chain is built from TRBV6-5 and TRBJ1-2. The CDR3 contains 13 residues. Germline loops: CDR1 MNHEY, CDR2 SVGAGI.

The rearrangement links TRBV7-9 to TRBJ2-7; absent DNA, TCRdb's TRBD1 call cannot be checked. Per germline, CDR1 SEHNR and CDR2 FQNEAQ (reference sequence). CDR3 size: 15 residues. CDR3 region: CASSLGEEFGAEQYF. Combining the CDR3 with reference TRBV7-9 and TRBJ2-7 gives the whole variable domain DTGVSQNPRHKITKRGQNVTFRCDPISEHNRLYWYRQTLGQGPEFLTYFQNEAQLEKSRLLSDRFSAERPKGSFSTLEIQRTEQGDSAMYLCASSLGEEFGAEQYFGPGTRLTVT.

This chain links TRBV5-1 with TRBJ1-1; TCRdb picks TRBD1, but there is no DNA to check that call. This CDR3 has 15 amino acids. From germline, CDR1 is SGHRS and CDR2 YFSETQ. CDR3 region: CASSPSAGGNTEAFF.

This rearrangement joins TRBV7-3 to TRBJ2-7. CDR1 and CDR2 (germline): SGHTA, FQGTGA. The CDR3 runs 13 residues. CDR3 sequence: CASSLKQSYEQYF.

The chain is built from TRBV29-1 and TRBJ1-2; checking the TCRdb D call of TRBD1 is not possible without DNA. CDR1 and CDR2 from the germline V gene are SQVTM and ANQGSEA. The CDR3 extends over 12 amino acids. The CDR3 protein is CSVEGTGNGYTF.

The J gene is TRBJ2-1, the V gene TRBV5-1; without DNA, the TCRdb call of TRBD1 cannot be checked. The CDR3 spans 14 residues. The germline V gene has CDR1 SGHRS and CDR2 YFSETQ. CDR3 sequence: CASSLGTRGDEQFF.

V gene TRBV15 combines with J gene TRBJ1-1; without DNA, the TCRdb call of TRBD1 cannot be checked. Germline V CDR1 and CDR2: LNHNV, YYDKDF (reference sequence). The CDR3 extends over 13 amino acids. CDR3 residues: CATRQGARAEAFF.

This rearrangement joins TRBV7-2 to TRBJ2-1. The germline gives CDR1 SGHTA, CDR2 FQGNSA. The CDR3 contains 16 residues. The CDR3 here is CASSFVFGGPYNEQFF.

The chain carries TRBV4-1 and TRBJ2-2; TCRdb picks TRBD1, but there is no DNA to check that call. This CDR3 spans 17 amino acids. Germline V gene data show CDR1 as MGHRA and CDR2 as YSYEKL. CDR3 in amino acids: CASSHRDTHANTGELFF.

The V call is TRBV18, the J call TRBJ2-7; TCRdb names TRBD2, which stays unverified in the absence of DNA. Germline CDR1 and CDR2: KGHSH and LQKENI. This CDR3 is built from 16 residues. The CDR3 region is CASSPIGAGGQDEQYF.

The rearrangement links TRBV27 to TRBJ1-2. Germline CDR1 reads MNHEY; CDR2 reads SMNVEV (reference sequence). This CDR3 comprises 12 residues. CDR3 sequence: CASGLLGSGYTF.

The chain is built from TRBV20-1 and TRBJ2-7; lacking DNA, the TRBD1 call made by TCRdb goes unchecked. Germline V gene sequence: CDR1 DFQATT, CDR2 SNEGSKA (reference sequence). This CDR3 has 14 residues. CDR3: CSATGGQGAEEQYF.

This chain connects TRBV5-1 to TRBJ1-2; the TCRdb D gene call, TRBD1, has no DNA to confirm it. CDR3 length equals 14 residues. Germline V gene lookup returns CDR1 SGHRS and CDR2 YFSETQ. The CDR3: CASSSGQNVYGYTF.

The chain employs TRBV20-1 and TRBJ2-5; the TRBD1 assignment by TCRdb is unverifiable without DNA. Germline V lookup: CDR1 DFQATT, CDR2 SNEGSKA (reference sequence). The CDR3 runs to 13 residues. CDR3 loop: CSARGAGEETQYF.

The V gene is TRBV7-2, the J gene TRBJ1-2; TCRdb's assignment of TRBD1 cannot be checked, as there is no DNA. Germline V gene data show CDR1 as SGHTA and CDR2 as FQGNSA. The CDR3 runs 15 residues. The CDR3 protein is CASSHRTGSYDGYTF. The full variable domain, with the rest looked up from reference TRBV7-2 and TRBJ1-2, is GAGVSQSPSNKVTEKGKDVELRCDPISGHTALYWYRQSLGQGLEFLIYFQGNSAPDKSGLPSDRFSAERTGGSVSTLTIQRTQQEDSAVYLCASSHRTGSYDGYTFGSGTRLTVV.

This chain connects TRBV7-9 to TRBJ2-7; TCRdb's D call, TRBD1, is unchecked because there is no DNA. CDR1 is SEHNR, CDR2 FQNEAQ, per germline (reference sequence). This CDR3 region has 13 residues. The CDR3 is CASSIGAYYEQYF.

The V and J genes are TRBV5-1 and TRBJ2-5; TCRdb selects TRBD1, and the lack of DNA leaves this call unchecked. Germline values: CDR1 SGHRS, CDR2 YFSETQ. This CDR3 contains 13 residues. This CDR3 reads CASSRDNQETQYF.